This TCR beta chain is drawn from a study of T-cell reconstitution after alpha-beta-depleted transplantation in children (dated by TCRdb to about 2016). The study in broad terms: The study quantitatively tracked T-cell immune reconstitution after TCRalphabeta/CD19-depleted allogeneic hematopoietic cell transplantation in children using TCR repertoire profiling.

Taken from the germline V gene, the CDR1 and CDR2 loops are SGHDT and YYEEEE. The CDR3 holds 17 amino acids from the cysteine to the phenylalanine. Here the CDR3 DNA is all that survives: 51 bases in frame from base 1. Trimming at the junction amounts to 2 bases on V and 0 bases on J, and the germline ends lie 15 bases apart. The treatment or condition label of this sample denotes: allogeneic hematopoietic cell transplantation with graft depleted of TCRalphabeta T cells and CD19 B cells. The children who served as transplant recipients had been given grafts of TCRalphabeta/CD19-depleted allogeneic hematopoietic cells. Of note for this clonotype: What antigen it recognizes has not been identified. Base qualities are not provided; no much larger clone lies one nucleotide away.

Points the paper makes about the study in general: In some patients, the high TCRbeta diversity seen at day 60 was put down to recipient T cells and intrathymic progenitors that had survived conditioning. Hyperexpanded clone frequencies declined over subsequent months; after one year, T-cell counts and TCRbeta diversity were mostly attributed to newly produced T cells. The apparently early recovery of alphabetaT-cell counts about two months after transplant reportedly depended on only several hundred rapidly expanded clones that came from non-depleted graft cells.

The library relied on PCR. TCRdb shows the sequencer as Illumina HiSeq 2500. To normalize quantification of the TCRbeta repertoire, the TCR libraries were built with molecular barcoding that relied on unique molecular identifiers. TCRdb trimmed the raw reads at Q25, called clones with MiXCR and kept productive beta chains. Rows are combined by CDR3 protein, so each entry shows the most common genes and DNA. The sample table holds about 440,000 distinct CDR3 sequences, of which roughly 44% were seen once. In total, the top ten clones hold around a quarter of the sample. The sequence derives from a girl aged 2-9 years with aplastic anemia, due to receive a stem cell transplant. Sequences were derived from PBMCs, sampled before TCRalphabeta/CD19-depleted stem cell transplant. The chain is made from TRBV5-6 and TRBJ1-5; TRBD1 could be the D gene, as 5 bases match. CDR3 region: CASSFFGARASNQPQHF. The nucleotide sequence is TGTGCCAGCAGCTTTTTTGGGGCGCGGGCTAGCAATCAGCCCCAGCATTTT.